One sample yielded the 8 T cell receptor beta chains listed below, sequenced in a study of T-cell memory formation after mild COVID-19. MiXCR, applied by TCRdb to the 5' RACE reads, yields one record per CDR3 protein. Of approximately 89,000 distinct CDR3 sequences detected, nearly 25% appear once; the ten largest clones hold over 40%. The sequenced material came from PBMCs or a T cell subset sorted from them (not recorded which). These receptors were obtained from a man younger than 30 who had mild COVID-19 (a few samples of this study predate the infection). Cell type and time point are not known.

This clonotype turned up a few times. The chain employs TRBV6-5 and TRBJ2-7; no reliable D call. CDR1 and CDR2 (germline): MNHEY, SVGAGI. The ends were cut back, 6 bases at V and 2 bases at J, with 8 bases in the middle. This CDR3 comprises 12 residues. The CDR3 sequence is CASRDAAYEQYF. The DNA of the CDR3 is TGTGCCAGCAGGGACGCGGCCTACGAGCAGTACTTC.

The chain carries TRBV6-2 or TRBV6-3 and TRBJ2-7; the D gene is possibly TRBD2 (6 bases). The CDR3 totals 18 residues. Germline V gene data show CDR1 as MNHEY and CDR2 as SVGEGT. V lost 6 bases and J 0 bases, leaving 24 bases between the germline ends. CDR3 sequence reads: CASSYRIGTGGFSYEQYF. The DNA of the CDR3 is TGTGCCAGCAGCTACCGGATCGGGACTGGGGGTTTCTCCTACGAGCAGTACTTC.

This rearrangement joins TRBV12-3 or TRBV12-4 to TRBJ1-3; D gene ambiguous. V lost 7 bases and J lost 1, with 17 bases in between. This CDR3 spans 16 amino acids. CDR3 amino acids: CASTPDSMVSGNTIYF. The CDR3 nucleotides are TGTGCCAGCACCCCGGATTCGATGGTATCTGGAAACACCATATATTTT.

This clonotype was counted a single time. A read error may explain this, as a much larger clone is one base away. The chain is built from TRBV12-3 or TRBV12-4 and TRBJ2-4; 12 nucleotides agree with TRBD2. Unmatched junction bases numbered 11, after V lost 8 bases and J lost 3 bases. This CDR3 is 17 amino acids long. CDR3 in DNA: TGTGCCAGCTGTACGCTAGCGGGGGGGCTTGGCAAAAACATTCAGTACTTC. Protein product: CASCTLAGGLGKNIQYF.

This clonotype was counted between two and nine times. This rearrangement joins TRBV6-1 to TRBJ2-7; D unclear. The CDR3 sequence is 14 residues long. Germline V gene data show CDR1 as MNHNS and CDR2 as SASEGT. V was pared by 1 base and J by 0 bases, with 7 bases between. The DNA of the CDR3 is TGTGCCAGCAGTGAAGGCGGCTCCTCCTACGAGCAGTACTTC. The encoded protein is CASSEGGSSYEQYF.

The V call is TRBV6-2 or TRBV6-3, the J call TRBJ1-1; D not certain. This CDR3 has 13 residues. Deletions cut 7 bases from V and 0 bases from J, with 9 bases between. Germline V CDR1 and CDR2: MNHEY, SVGEGT. CDR3 nucleotide sequence: TGTGCCAGCACAGAAAAAATGAACACTGAAGCTTTCTTT. Its protein is CASTEKMNTEAFF.

The chain uses TRBV12-3 or TRBV12-4 and TRBJ2-1; perhaps TRBD1 as D (5 bases). V was clipped by 3 bases and J by 5 bases, with 8 bases between them. This CDR3 contains 13 residues. The CDR3 region has the DNA TGTGCCAGCAGTTTCGGCAGGGACAATGAGCAGTTCTTC. Protein sequence: CASSFGRDNEQFF.

The J gene is TRBJ2-5, the V gene TRBV7-2; D is possibly TRBD2 (6 bases). Germline values: CDR1 SGHTA, CDR2 FQGNSA. Trimming removed 1 base at V and 9 bases at J, with 12 bases between. The CDR3 contains 13 residues. The CDR3 loop reads CASSLEAGGAQYF. The CDR3 region has the DNA TGTGCCAGCAGCTTAGAGGCTGGAGGGGCCCAGTACTTC.